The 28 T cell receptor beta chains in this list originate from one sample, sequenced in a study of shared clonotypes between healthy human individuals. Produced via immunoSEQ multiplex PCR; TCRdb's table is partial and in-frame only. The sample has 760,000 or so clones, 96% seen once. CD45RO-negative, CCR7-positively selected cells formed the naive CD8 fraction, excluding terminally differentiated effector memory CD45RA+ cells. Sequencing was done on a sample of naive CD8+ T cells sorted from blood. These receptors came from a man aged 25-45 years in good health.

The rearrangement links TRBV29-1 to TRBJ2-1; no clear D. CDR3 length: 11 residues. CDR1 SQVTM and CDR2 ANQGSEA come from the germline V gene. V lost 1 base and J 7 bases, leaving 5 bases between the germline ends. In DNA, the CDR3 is TGCAGCGTTGAAGGGGATAATGAGCAGTTCTTC. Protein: CSVEGDNEQFF.

As DNA, the CDR3 is TGTGCCAGCAGCTTAGCAACGGGAGGGTATGGCTACACCTTC. Its protein is CASSLATGGYGYTF. J is TRBJ1-2 and V is TRBV7-9; D unclear. The V gene's germline CDR1 is SEHNR and CDR2 FQNEAQ (reference sequence). The CDR3 runs 14 residues. Trimming removed 0 bases at V and 5 bases at J, with 10 bases between.

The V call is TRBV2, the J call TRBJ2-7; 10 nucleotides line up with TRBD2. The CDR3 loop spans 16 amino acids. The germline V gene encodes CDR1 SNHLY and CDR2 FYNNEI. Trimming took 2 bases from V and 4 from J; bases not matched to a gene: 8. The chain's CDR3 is CASSEFASGSVYEQYF. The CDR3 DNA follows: TGTGCCAGCAGTGAATTTGCTAGCGGGAGTGTGTACGAGCAGTACTTC. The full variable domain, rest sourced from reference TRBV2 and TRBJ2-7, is EPEVTQTPSHQVTQMGQEVILRCVPISNHLYFYWYRQILGQKVEFLVSFYNNEISEKSEIFDDQFSVERPDGSNFTLKIRSTKLEDSAMYFCASSEFASGSVYEQYFGPGTRLTVT.

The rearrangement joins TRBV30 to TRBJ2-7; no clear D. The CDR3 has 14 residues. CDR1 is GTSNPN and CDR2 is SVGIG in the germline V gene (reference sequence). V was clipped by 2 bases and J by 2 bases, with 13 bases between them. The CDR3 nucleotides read TGTGCCTGGAGTAAGCCGGGCGGTACCTACGAGCAGTACTTC. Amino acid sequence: CAWSKPGGTYEQYF.

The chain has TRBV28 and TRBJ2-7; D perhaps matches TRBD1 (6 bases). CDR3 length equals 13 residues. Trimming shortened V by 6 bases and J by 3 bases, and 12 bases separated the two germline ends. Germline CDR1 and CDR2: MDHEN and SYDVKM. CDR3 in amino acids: CASSQMDSYEQYF. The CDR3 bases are TGTGCCAGCAGCCAAATGGACAGCTACGAGCAGTACTTC.

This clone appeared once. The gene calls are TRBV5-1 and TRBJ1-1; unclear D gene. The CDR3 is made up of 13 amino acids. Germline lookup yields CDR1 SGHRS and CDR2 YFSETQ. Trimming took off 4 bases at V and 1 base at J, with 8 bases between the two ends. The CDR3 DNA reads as TGCGCCAGCAGCCTTACACCGAACACTGAAGCTTTCTTT. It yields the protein CASSLTPNTEAFF.

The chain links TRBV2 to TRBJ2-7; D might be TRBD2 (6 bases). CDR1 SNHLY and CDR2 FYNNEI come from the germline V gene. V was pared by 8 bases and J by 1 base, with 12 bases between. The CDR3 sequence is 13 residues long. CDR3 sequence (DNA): TGTGCCAGCCGTAGCGGAGTATCCTACGAGCAGTACTTC. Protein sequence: CASRSGVSYEQYF. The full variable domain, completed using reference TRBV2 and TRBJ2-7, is EPEVTQTPSHQVTQMGQEVILRCVPISNHLYFYWYRQILGQKVEFLVSFYNNEISEKSEIFDDQFSVERPDGSNFTLKIRSTKLEDSAMYFCASRSGVSYEQYFGPGTRLTVT.

This chain's CDR3 is CASNTGSYEQYF. DNA of the CDR3: TGTGCCAGCAACACCGGGTCCTACGAGCAGTACTTC. This chain uses TRBV14 with TRBJ2-7; D remains ambiguous. The germline V gene encodes CDR1 SGHDN and CDR2 FVKESK. There are 12 residues in the CDR3. Deletions cut 7 bases from V and 1 base from J, with 8 bases between.

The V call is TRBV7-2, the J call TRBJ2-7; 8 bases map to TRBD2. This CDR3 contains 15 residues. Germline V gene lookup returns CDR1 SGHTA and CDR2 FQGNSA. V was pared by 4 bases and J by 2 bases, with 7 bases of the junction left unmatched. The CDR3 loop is CASSSLAGRPYEQYF. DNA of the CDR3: TGTGCCAGCAGCTCTCTAGCGGGCCGACCCTACGAGCAGTACTTC.

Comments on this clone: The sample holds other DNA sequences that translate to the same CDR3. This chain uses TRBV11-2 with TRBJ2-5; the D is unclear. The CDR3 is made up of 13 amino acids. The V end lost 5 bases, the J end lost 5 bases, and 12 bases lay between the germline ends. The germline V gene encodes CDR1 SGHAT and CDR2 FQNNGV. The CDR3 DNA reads TGTGCCAGCAGCCCCCCGGCTCAGGAGACCCAGTACTTC. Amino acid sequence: CASSPPAQETQYF.

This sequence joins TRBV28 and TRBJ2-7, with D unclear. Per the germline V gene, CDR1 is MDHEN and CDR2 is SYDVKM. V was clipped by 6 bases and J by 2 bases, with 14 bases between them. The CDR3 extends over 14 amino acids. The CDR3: CASSLPGFAYEQYF. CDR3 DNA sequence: TGTGCCAGCAGCCTACCCGGGTTCGCCTACGAGCAGTACTTC.

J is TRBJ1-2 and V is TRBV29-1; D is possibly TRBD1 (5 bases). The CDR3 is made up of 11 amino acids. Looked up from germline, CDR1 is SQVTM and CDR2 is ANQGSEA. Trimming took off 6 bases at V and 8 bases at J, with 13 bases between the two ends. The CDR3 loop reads CSVETRDGYTF. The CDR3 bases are TGCAGCGTGGAAACCAGGGACGGCTACACCTTC.

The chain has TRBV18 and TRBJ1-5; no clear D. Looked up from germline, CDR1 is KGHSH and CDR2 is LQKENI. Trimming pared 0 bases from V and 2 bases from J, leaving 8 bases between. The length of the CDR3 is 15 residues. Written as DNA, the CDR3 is TGTGCCAGCTCACCACCGTTATCAGGCAATCAGCCCCAGCATTTT. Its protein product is CASSPPLSGNQPQHF.

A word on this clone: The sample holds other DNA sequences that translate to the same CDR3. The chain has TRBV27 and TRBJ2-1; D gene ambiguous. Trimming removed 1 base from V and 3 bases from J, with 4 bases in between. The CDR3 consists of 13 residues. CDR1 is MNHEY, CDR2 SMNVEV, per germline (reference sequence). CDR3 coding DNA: TGTGCCAGCAGTTTATTTAGCTACAATGAGCAGTTCTTC. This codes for CASSLFSYNEQFF.

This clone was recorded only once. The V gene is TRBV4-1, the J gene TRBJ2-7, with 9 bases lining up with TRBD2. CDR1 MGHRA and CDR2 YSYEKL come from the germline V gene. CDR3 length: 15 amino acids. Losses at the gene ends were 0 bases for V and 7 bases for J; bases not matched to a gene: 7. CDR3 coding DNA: TGCGCCAGCAGCCAAGAGGGCGGGAGGGCCTTAGAGCAGTACTTC. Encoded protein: CASSQEGGRALEQYF.

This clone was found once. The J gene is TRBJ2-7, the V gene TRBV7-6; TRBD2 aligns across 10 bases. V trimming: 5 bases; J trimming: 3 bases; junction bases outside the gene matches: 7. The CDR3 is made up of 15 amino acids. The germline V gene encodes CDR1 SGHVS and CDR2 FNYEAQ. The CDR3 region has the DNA TGTGCCAGCAGCCAAATGACTAGCGGGCACTACGAGCAGTACTTC. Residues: CASSQMTSGHYEQYF.

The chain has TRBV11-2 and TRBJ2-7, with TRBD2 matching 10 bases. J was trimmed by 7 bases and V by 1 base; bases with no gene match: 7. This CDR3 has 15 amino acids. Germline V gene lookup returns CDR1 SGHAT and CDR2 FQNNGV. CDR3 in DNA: TGTGCCAGCAGCTTAGGTGTAGCGGGAGGACATGAGCAGTACTTC. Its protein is CASSLGVAGGHEQYF.

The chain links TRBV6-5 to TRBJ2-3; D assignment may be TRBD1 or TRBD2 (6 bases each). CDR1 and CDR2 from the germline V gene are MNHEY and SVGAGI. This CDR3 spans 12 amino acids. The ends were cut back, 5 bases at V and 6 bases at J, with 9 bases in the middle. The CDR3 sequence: CASSKGGDTQYF. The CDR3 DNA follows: TGTGCCAGCAGTAAAGGGGGGGATACGCAGTATTTT.

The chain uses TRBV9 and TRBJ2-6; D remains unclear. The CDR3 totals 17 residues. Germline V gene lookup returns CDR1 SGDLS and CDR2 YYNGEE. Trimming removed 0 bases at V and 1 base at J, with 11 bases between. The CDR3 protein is CASSVDPKGSGANVLTF. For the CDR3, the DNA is TGTGCCAGCAGCGTAGATCCCAAAGGGTCTGGGGCCAACGTCCTGACTTTC.

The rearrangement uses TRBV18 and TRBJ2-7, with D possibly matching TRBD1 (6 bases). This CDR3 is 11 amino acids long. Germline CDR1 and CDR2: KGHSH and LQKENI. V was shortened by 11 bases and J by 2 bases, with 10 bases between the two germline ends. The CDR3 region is CASGAAYEQYF. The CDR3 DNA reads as TGTGCCTCAGGGGCGGCCTACGAGCAGTACTTC.

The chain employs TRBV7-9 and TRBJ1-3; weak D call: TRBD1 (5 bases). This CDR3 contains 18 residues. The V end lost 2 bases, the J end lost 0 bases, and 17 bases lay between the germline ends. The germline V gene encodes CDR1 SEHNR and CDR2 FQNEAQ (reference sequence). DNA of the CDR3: TGTGCCAGCAGCTTAATCAGGACACTAAAACACTCTGGAAACACCATATATTTT. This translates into CASSLIRTLKHSGNTIYF.

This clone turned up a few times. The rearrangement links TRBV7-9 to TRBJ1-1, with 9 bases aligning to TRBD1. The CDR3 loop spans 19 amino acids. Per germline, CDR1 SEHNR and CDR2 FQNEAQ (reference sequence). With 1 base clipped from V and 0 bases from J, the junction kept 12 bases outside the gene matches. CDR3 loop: CASSLGFGQGPAVNTEAFF. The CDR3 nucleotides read TGTGCCAGCAGCTTAGGATTCGGACAGGGGCCTGCTGTGAACACTGAAGCTTTCTTT.

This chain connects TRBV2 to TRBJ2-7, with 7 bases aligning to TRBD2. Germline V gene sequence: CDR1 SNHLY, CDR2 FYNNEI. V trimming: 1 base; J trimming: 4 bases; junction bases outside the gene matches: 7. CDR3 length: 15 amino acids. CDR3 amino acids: CASSEGGGSLYEQYF. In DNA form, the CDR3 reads TGTGCCAGCAGTGAAGGGGGCGGGAGTTTGTACGAGCAGTACTTC.

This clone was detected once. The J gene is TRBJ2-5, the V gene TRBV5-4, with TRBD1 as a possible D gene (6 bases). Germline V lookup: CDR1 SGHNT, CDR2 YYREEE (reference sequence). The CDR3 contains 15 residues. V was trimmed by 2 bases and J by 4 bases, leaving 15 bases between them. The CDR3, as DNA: TGTGCCAGCAGCTTAGAACAGGGTGACGGAGAGACCCAGTACTTC. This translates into CASSLEQGDGETQYF.

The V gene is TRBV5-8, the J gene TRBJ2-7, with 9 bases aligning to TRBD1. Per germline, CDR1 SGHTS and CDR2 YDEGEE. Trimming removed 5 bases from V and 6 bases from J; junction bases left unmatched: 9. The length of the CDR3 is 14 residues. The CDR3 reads CASSSTGGAVEQYF. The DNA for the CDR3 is TGTGCCAGCAGTAGTACAGGGGGCGCGGTCGAGCAGTACTTC.

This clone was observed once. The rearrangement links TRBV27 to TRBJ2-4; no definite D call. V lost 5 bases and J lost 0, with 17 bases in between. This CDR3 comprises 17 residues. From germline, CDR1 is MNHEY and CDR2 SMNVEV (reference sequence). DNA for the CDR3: TGTGCCAGCAGTCCAACCCGGCGTGGTGCAGCCAAAAACATTCAGTACTTC. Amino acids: CASSPTRRGAAKNIQYF.

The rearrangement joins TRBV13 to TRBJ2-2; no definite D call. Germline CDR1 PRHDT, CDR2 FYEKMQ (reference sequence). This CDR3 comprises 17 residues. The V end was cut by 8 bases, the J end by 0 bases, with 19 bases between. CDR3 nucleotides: TGTGCCAGCCGATTGGTTGGCAGCTACACGAACACCGGGGAGCTGTTTTTT. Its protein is CASRLVGSYTNTGELFF.

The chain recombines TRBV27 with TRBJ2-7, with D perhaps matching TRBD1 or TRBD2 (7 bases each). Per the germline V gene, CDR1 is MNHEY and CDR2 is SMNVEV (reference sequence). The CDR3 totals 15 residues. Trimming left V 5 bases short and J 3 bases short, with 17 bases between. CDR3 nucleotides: TGTGCCAGCAGTGCACAGGGGAGGGTCCTCTACGAGCAGTACTTC. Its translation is CASSAQGRVLYEQYF.